This TCR beta chain was profiled in a study of blood T cell repertoires in COVID-19. Study in general: Italy, Spain and the United States were the sources of the convalescent and acute COVID-19 samples.

Per the study methods: Amplification from reference gene primers served as the basis for estimated nucleated cell counts. Assay used: immunoSEQ multiplex PCR; TCRdb lists only in-frame clones, some missing. That table gives V, J and clone size, and the DNA gave D and trimming. The top ten clones hold 1.2% of a sample with approximately 360,000 clones, roughly 90% of them seen once. This CDR3 is 17 amino acids long. CDR1 is SGHNT, CDR2 YYREEE, per germline (reference sequence). Trimming shortened V by 1 base and J by 10 bases, and 21 bases separated the two germline ends. The TCR originated in a man between 35 and 55 years old with acute or convalescent COVID-19. Sample: peripheral blood. The chain uses TRBV5-4 and TRBJ1-6; a weak D match, TRBD1 (5 bases). The CDR3 DNA reads as TGTGCCAGCAGCTTGAGTCCCTCTGCGGGGCCGGCATCACCCCTCCACTTT. Translating gives CASSLSPSAGPASPLHF.